This TCR beta chain is drawn from a study of graft-versus-host responses after intestinal transplantation. Generated by immunoSEQ multiplex PCR, the TCRdb table keeps only in-frame clones and is missing some. This table holds approximately 120,000 clones, around 90% found once. Worth noting for this clone: Its antigen is unidentified.

This sequence was found in a human donor who received an intestinal transplant. The source material was unstimulated CD4+ T cells sorted from spleen or lymph node cells, sampled before intestinal transplant.

The CDR3, as DNA: TGTGCCTTCCGACAGGGCCAAGAGACCCAGTACTTC. Protein: CAFRQGQETQYF. The J gene is TRBJ2-5, the V gene TRBV2, with 7 nucleotides matching TRBD1. CDR1 and CDR2 from the germline V gene are SNHLY and FYNNEI. The CDR3 has 12 residues. The V and J ends lost 11 bases and 1 base, in that order; junction bases with no gene match: 4. The whole variable domain, filled in from reference TRBV2 and TRBJ2-5, reads EPEVTQTPSHQVTQMGQEVILRCVPISNHLYFYWYRQILGQKVEFLVSFYNNEISEKSEIFDDQFSVERPDGSNFTLKIRSTKLEDSAMYFCAFRQGQETQYFGPGTRLLVL.